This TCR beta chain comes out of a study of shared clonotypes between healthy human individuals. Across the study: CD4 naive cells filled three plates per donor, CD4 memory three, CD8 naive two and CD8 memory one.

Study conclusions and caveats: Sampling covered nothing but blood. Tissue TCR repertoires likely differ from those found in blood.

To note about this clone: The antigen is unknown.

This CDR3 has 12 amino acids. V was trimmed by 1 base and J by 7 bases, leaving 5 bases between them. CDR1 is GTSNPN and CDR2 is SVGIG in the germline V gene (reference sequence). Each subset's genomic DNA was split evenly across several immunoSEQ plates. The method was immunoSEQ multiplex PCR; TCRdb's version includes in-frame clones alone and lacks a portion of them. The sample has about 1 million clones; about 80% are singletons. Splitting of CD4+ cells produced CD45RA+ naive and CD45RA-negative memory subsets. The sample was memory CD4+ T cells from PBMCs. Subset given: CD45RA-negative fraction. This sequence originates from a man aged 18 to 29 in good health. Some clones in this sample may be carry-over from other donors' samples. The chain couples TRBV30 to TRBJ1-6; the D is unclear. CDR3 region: CAWSGGNSPLHF. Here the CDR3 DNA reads TGTGCCTGGAGTGGTGGGAATTCACCCCTCCACTTT. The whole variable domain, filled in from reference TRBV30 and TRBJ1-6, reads SQTIHQWPATLVQPVGSPLSLECTVEGTSNPNLYWYRQAAGRGLQLLFYSVGIGQISSEVPQNLSASRPQDRQFILSSKKLLLSDSGFYLCAWSGGNSPLHFGNGTRLTVT.